Listed below are T cell receptor beta chains from one sample, sequenced in a study of regulatory T cells in long-lasting Graves disease. TCRdb re-called the multiplex PCR reads through MiXCR, storing one row per CDR3 protein. This sample has roughly 500,000 distinct CDR3 sequences; under 25% occur once, and the top ten carry around 7%. Sample: peripheral blood mononuclear cells (PBMCs), taken when the disease was refractory, from a patient treated with antithyroid drugs. Receptors originate from a female donor with Graves disease. CDR3s include the opening cysteine and the closing phenylalanine or tryptophan. Each record gives: CDR3 length, J gene, V gene, D gene, clone size, CDR3 DNA, CDR3 protein. A D gene is named only where the DNA matches it firmly. Expanded clones get a size class; other rows say once, few or many, or leave the size out.

>14|TRBJ2-7|TRBV20-1|TRBD1|few
TGCAGTGCTAGACAAGACAGGGTTCCCTACGAGCAGTACTTC
CSARQDRVPYEQYF
>14|TRBJ2-2|TRBV6-2/TRBV6-3|.|many
TGTGCCAGCAGTTACCAGGGAATGGCCGGGGAGCTGTTTTTT
CASSYQGMAGELFF
>16|TRBJ2-7|TRBV28|.|many
TGTGCCAGCAGTCCCCCCGCCCCGGGAACCAAGCCGGAGCAGTACTTC
CASSPPAPGTKPEQYF
>13|TRBJ1-6|TRBV10-3|.|many
TGTGCCATCAGTGATAGCAGGAATTCACCCCTCCACTTT
CAISDSRNSPLHF
>16|TRBJ2-7|TRBV7-9|.|.
TGTGCCAGCAGCTTACGTCCTGACAGGGGAGGGGACGAGCAGTACTTC
CASSLRPDRGGDEQYF
>13|TRBJ1-2|TRBV7-3|.|many
TGTGCCAGCAGCGTCGACAGGAGTTACGTTTACACCTTC
CASSVDRSYVYTF
>16|TRBJ2-1|TRBV28|TRBD2|.
TGTGCCAGCACACCTTATTTAGCGGGGGGGAAGAATGAGCAGTTCTTC
CASTPYLAGGKNEQFF
>12|TRBJ1-5|TRBV7-9|.|.
TGTGCCAGCAGCGGGGGCGATCAGCCCCAGCATTTT
CASSGGDQPQHF
>14|TRBJ2-7|TRBV4-1|TRBD2|once
TGCGCCAGCAGCCAGAGCGCGGGGGGTGACGAGCAGTACTTC
CASSQSAGGDEQYF
>14|TRBJ1-6|TRBV6-1|TRBD1|many
TGTGCCAGCAGCCCCGGGACAGGGTATTCACCCCTCCACTTT
CASSPGTGYSPLHF
>15|TRBJ1-3|TRBV5-1|.|.
TGCGCCAGCAGCTTCGCCGGGAATCCTGGAAACACCATATATTTT
CASSFAGNPGNTIYF
>13|TRBJ1-3|TRBV10-3|.|many
TGTGCCACCACACAGGGCTCTGGAAACACCATATATTTT
CATTQGSGNTIYF
>14|TRBJ2-7|TRBV20-1|TRBD2|few
TGCAGTGCTGAAGTAGGTCTAGCGGGAGTCGAGCAGTACTTC
CSAEVGLAGVEQYF
>13|TRBJ1-5|TRBV27|.|few
TGTGCCAGCAGTTTCGGAAGGGGGGATTACCAGCATTTT
CASSFGRGDYQHF
>14|TRBJ2-3|TRBV11-3|TRBD2|.
TGTGCCAGCAGCAAAGCGGGAGGCGCAGATACGCAGTATTTT
CASSKAGGADTQYF
>13|TRBJ2-5|TRBV18|.|.
TGTGCCAGCTCACCAATCCAGCAAGAGACCCAGTACTTC
CASSPIQQETQYF
>14|TRBJ1-6|TRBV27|.|.
TGTGCCAGCAGTACCCAGGGGCTCAGTTCACCCCTCCACTTT
CASSTQGLSSPLHF
>15|TRBJ2-1|TRBV6-5|TRBD1|.
TGTGCCAGCAGCTTACTCGGGACAGGTCGCAATGAGCAGTTCTTC
CASSLLGTGRNEQFF
>15|TRBJ2-5|TRBV4-3|.|.
TGCGCCAGCAGCCAAGACGGCATAGGCGGGGAGACCCAGTACTTC
CASSQDGIGGETQYF
>15|TRBJ1-2|TRBV3-1|.|few
TGTGCCAGCAGCCAGGGTTCGGGGGCTGACTATGGCTACACCTTC
CASSQGSGADYGYTF
>15|TRBJ1-1|TRBV6-1|.|many
TGTGCCAGCAACCCTCGGGGCCTTTGGAACACTGAAGCTTTCTTT
CASNPRGLWNTEAFF
>13|TRBJ2-5|TRBV7-6|TRBD1|many
TGTGCCAGCAGCCCGACCCCAGGGGACAGTCCCAACTTC
CASSPTPGDSPNF
>16|TRBJ2-2|TRBV5-1|TRBD1|many
TGCGCCAGCAGCTTCACGACAGGGAACCAACCCGGGGAGCTGTTTTTT
CASSFTTGNQPGELFF
>14|TRBJ2-7|TRBV5-1|TRBD1|.
TGCGCCAGCAGCCCGAGTGGACAGGGGAACGAGCAGTACTTC
CASSPSGQGNEQYF
>18|TRBJ2-2|TRBV13|TRBD2|.
TGTGCCAGCAGCTCCCACCAAACTAGCGGGGGCAACACCGGGGAGCTGTTTTTT
CASSSHQTSGGNTGELFF
>14|TRBJ2-2|TRBV20-1|.|few
TGCAGTGCTCCGGGGCGGGGGAACACCGGGGAGCTGTTTTTT
CSAPGRGNTGELFF
>13|TRBJ2-1|TRBV29-1|TRBD2|few
TGCAGCGGACACGGCTGGGGGGGCAATGAGCAGTTCTTC
CSGHGWGGNEQFF
>14|TRBJ2-5|TRBV7-6|TRBD1|.
TGTGCCAGCAGCCCTTCGACAGGGGTAGAGACCCAGTACTTC
CASSPSTGVETQYF
>14|TRBJ2-5|TRBV4-1|.|.
TGCGCCAGCAGCCAAACGGGTAGCTCGGGGACCCAGTACTTC
CASSQTGSSGTQYF
>15|TRBJ2-7|TRBV19|TRBD2|.
TGTGCCAGTAGTATAGGTGGCGGGGGGTTCGACGAGCAGTACTTC
CASSIGGGGFDEQYF
>14|TRBJ1-5|TRBV6-1|.|.
TGTGCCAGCACCCCGAATTATAGCAATCAGCCCCAGCATTTT
CASTPNYSNQPQHF
>15|TRBJ1-1|TRBV28|TRBD1|many
TGTGCCAGCAGTGCCGGGACAGGGGTTGGCACTGAAGCTTTCTTT
CASSAGTGVGTEAFF
>15|TRBJ1-4|TRBV7-9|.|.
TGTGCCAGCAGCTTAGCGCCAAGGGGGAATGAAAAACTGTTTTTT
CASSLAPRGNEKLFF
>15|TRBJ2-7|TRBV7-8|TRBD2|few
TGTGCCAGCAGCGGGGGGAGGGATACGGAATACGAGCAGTACTTC
CASSGGRDTEYEQYF
>15|TRBJ1-5|TRBV28|TRBD1|many
TGTGCCAGCAGTGTACACAGGGGTGGGAATCAGCCCCAGCATTTT
CASSVHRGGNQPQHF
>14|TRBJ1-5|TRBV12-3/TRBV12-4|.|many
TGTGCCAGCAGTTTAGGAGGAATAAATCAGCCCCAGCATTTT
CASSLGGINQPQHF
>15|TRBJ1-1|TRBV6-2/TRBV6-3|.|few
TGTGCCAGCAGTTACTCGTGGGGGCTCGACACTGAAGCTTTCTTT
CASSYSWGLDTEAFF
>14|TRBJ2-5|TRBV19|TRBD2|.
TGTGCCAGCACACCGACTAGCGAGCAAGAGACCCAGTACTTC
CASTPTSEQETQYF
>16|TRBJ1-1|TRBV11-3|TRBD1|many
TGTGCCAGCAGCCCATCCGGGACAGGGGTCGACACTGAAGCTTTCTTT
CASSPSGTGVDTEAFF